This T cell receptor beta chain derives from a study of cytomegalovirus exposure and HLA in healthy donors. At the level of the study: Of several hundred genotyped donors, about 81% clustered with self-reported Caucasian donors.

The study's findings and limits: Exclusion applied to some V segments, including TRBV6-2 and TRBV6-3, as they were indistinguishable.

CDR3 length: 19 residues. The V segment lost 2 bases and the J segment 5 bases; nucleotides outside the gene matches: 18. Primers: 60 Vbeta forward and 13 Jbeta reverse. The table came from immunoSEQ multiplex PCR; TCRdb's copy has only in-frame clones and leaves some out. Counted here are 130,000 or so clones, roughly 81% occurring once; the ten biggest clones make up around 1.5%. This clone turned up a few times. The target antigen is unknown. The chain employs TRBV23-1 and TRBJ2-7; the match to TRBD2 covers 10 bases. TRBV23-1 is classed as an ORF, of uncertain function. Sequenced: PBMCs. This receptor was taken from a female donor in good health and CMV-seronegative. CDR3 DNA sequence: TGCGCCAGCAGTCAAAACGGTTCGGGTAGCGGGAGGTTCGAGGACGAGCAGTACTTC. It codes for CASSQNGSGSGRFEDEQYF.